A selection of T cell receptor beta chains follows, all from one sample in a study of blood T cell repertoires in COVID-19. Sequencing was performed with immunoSEQ multiplex PCR; in TCRdb, only in-frame clones are kept and a portion is missing. The sample carries roughly 330,000 clones, approximately 89% recorded once. The material sequenced was PBMCs or T cells enriched from blood (not recorded which). Receptors originate from a man under 40 who had recovered from COVID-19. CDR3s include the opening cysteine and the closing phenylalanine or tryptophan. A D gene is named only where the DNA matches it firmly. Size is stated for part of the rows, as once, few or many counts, or as a class when the clone is expanded.

V gene,clone size,J gene,D gene,CDR3 DNA,CDR3 protein
TRBV3-1/TRBV3-2,NA,TRBJ2-7,TRBD1,TGTGCCAGCAGCCAACGGGACAGGTACTACGAGCAGTACTTC,CASSQRDRYYEQYF
TRBV4-1,NA,TRBJ2-1,TRBD2,TGCGCCAGCAGGCACCGTACGGGGGGAATCTACAATGAGCAGTTCTTC,CASRHRTGGIYNEQFF
TRBV19,NA,TRBJ1-5,TRBD1,TGTGCCAGTAGTATTTTAGGACAGGGTGGCAATCAGCCCCAGCATTTT,CASSILGQGGNQPQHF
TRBV5-4,once,TRBJ2-2,NA,TGTGCCAGCATCGACAGCACCGGGGAGCTGTTTTTT,CASIDSTGELFF
TRBV4-1,NA,TRBJ2-2,TRBD1,TGCGCCAGCAGCCGCACAGGGGGCCCCGGGGAGCTGTTTTTT,CASSRTGGPGELFF
TRBV18,NA,TRBJ2-1,NA,TGTGCCAGCTCACCTTCAGGGTTCAATGAGCAGTTCTTC,CASSPSGFNEQFF
TRBV27,NA,TRBJ2-3,NA,TGTGCCAGCAGTTTAACTCCTCGAAGCACAGATACGCAGTATTTT,CASSLTPRSTDTQYF
TRBV10-2,NA,TRBJ2-5,TRBD2,TGCGCCAGCAGTGATTACGGGGGGGCCGTGGAGACCCAGTACTTC,CASSDYGGAVETQYF
TRBV7-9,NA,TRBJ2-7,NA,TGTGCCAGCAGCCAAGGGGTCACGGACGGAAGCTACGAGCAGTACTTC,CASSQGVTDGSYEQYF
TRBV11-3,NA,TRBJ1-6,TRBD1,TGTGCCAGCAGCTCGGGACAGGATCTCTCCACCCTCCACTTT,CASSSGQDLSTLHF
TRBV18,once,TRBJ2-1,NA,TGTGCCAGCTCACCACCGGCAATATATGAGCAGTTCTTC,CASSPPAIYEQFF
TRBV3-1/TRBV3-2,NA,TRBJ1-1,TRBD1,TGTGCCAGCAGCGCGGGACAGGGGGCCTCTGAAGCTTTCTTT,CASSAGQGASEAFF
TRBV10-3,NA,TRBJ2-3,TRBD2,TGTGCCACCTCGGATAGCGGGGGAAGCACAGATACGCAGTATTTT,CATSDSGGSTDTQYF
TRBV10-2,NA,TRBJ1-1,TRBD1,TGCGCCAGCACGGACAGGGGGGACACTGAAGCTTTCTTT,CASTDRGDTEAFF
TRBV2,NA,TRBJ2-5,TRBD1,TGTGCCAGCAGTGACTATGGGACAGGCCAAGAGACCCAGTACTTC,CASSDYGTGQETQYF
TRBV19,NA,TRBJ1-5,NA,TGTGCCAGTAGTACCCCGCGTCAGGTCGTCAATCAGCCCCAGCATTTT,CASSTPRQVVNQPQHF
TRBV6-6,NA,TRBJ1-2,NA,TGTGCCAGCAGTCAATTGACAGGCTATGGCTACACCTTC,CASSQLTGYGYTF
TRBV9,few,TRBJ2-2,NA,TGTGCCAGCAGCGTAGTAGGGGCCGGGGAGCTGTTTTTT,CASSVVGAGELFF
TRBV6-9,NA,TRBJ2-1,TRBD2,TGTGCCAGCAGTTGTCGCGGGGGGGCTAGTTTGAATGAGCAGTTCTTC,CASSCRGGASLNEQFF
TRBV15,NA,TRBJ2-2,NA,TGTGCCACCAGCAGTCGCACCGGGGAGCTGTTTTTT,CATSSRTGELFF
TRBV12-3/TRBV12-4,few,TRBJ1-2,NA,TGTGCCAGCAGGGACAGCCCCGCCTATGGCTACACCTTC,CASRDSPAYGYTF
TRBV9,NA,TRBJ2-5,NA,TGTGCCAGCAGCGTAGTCGGGACACTGCAAGAGACCCAGTACTTC,CASSVVGTLQETQYF
TRBV7-2,NA,TRBJ2-3,NA,TGTGCCAGCAGCTGGCAGGCCCGTAGCACAGATACGCAGTATTTT,CASSWQARSTDTQYF
TRBV28,NA,TRBJ2-6,NA,TGTGCCACCTTGGTACAGGGTTCTGGGGCCAACGTCCTGACTTTC,CATLVQGSGANVLTF
TRBV29-1,NA,TRBJ2-3,TRBD2,TGCAGCGTGAGCGGGATTGGCACAGATACGCAGTATTTT,CSVSGIGTDTQYF
TRBV24-1,NA,TRBJ2-1,NA,TGTGCCACCATGGGGGGACCCCTGTACAATGAGCAGTTCTTC,CATMGGPLYNEQFF
TRBV14,NA,TRBJ2-2,NA,TGTGCCAGCAGCCAGAGCGTGGGGGCTGCCGGGGAGCTGTTTTTT,CASSQSVGAAGELFF
TRBV5-4,NA,TRBJ1-2,TRBD1,TGTGCCAGCAGCTTGGCCGACAGGGGGACCTATGGCTACACCTTC,CASSLADRGTYGYTF
TRBV9,NA,TRBJ1-4,NA,TGTGCCAGCAGTGCCGGGGGGGATAATGAAAAACTGTTTTTT,CASSAGGDNEKLFF
TRBV30,once,TRBJ1-3,NA,TGTGCCTGGAGTCTCTCGGCCGGGGAAAACACCATATATTTT,CAWSLSAGENTIYF
TRBV30,few,TRBJ1-5,NA,TGTGCCTGGAGCACAGGGCTCAATCAGCCCCAGCATTTT,CAWSTGLNQPQHF
TRBV6-5,NA,TRBJ1-1,TRBD1,TGTGCCAGCAGGCAGGGGGCGCGAACTGAAGCTTTCTTT,CASRQGARTEAFF
TRBV16,NA,TRBJ2-7,NA,TGTGCCAGCAGCAAAGACAGGTACGCCCACGAGCAGTACTTC,CASSKDRYAHEQYF
TRBV27,NA,TRBJ2-4,NA,TGTGCCAGCAGTCCCGACCAGGGGGCCAAAAACATTCAGTACTTC,CASSPDQGAKNIQYF
TRBV12-2,NA,TRBJ1-5,NA,TGTGCAAGTCGACCCGGCGGGGGGAGGTCAAGCCAGCCCCAGCATTTT,CASRPGGGRSSQPQHF
TRBV10-3,NA,TRBJ1-1,TRBD1,TGTGCCATCAGACAGGGGGCCGACACTGAAGCTTTCTTT,CAIRQGADTEAFF
TRBV5-1,NA,TRBJ1-3,NA,TGCGCCAGCAGCTTGGCCGGGCCGGGGTATGGAAACACCATATATTTT,CASSLAGPGYGNTIYF
TRBV7-8,NA,TRBJ2-3,NA,TGTGCCAGCAGCGCGCGGGTTCTAGGGGGTACGCAGTATTTT,CASSARVLGGTQYF
TRBV9,NA,TRBJ1-5,NA,TGTGCCAGCAGCGTAGGTACAGCTAATCAGCCCCAGCATTTT,CASSVGTANQPQHF
TRBV5-1,NA,TRBJ2-7,TRBD2,TGCGCCAGCAGCCACCCCCTAGCGGGGGGGTACTACGAGCAGTACTTC,CASSHPLAGGYYEQYF
TRBV2,NA,TRBJ2-2,NA,TGTGCCAGCAGGGCCGGGCCAGGGGTTCCCGGGGAGCTGTTTTTT,CASRAGPGVPGELFF
TRBV4-1,NA,TRBJ2-2,NA,TGCGCCAGCAGCCAAGATAGGTCCAGGTATTCGGTGAACACCGGGGAGCTGTTTTTT,CASSQDRSRYSVNTGELFF
TRBV6-5,NA,TRBJ1-1,NA,TGTGCCAGCAGTTCCCCGACAGGAAACACTGAAGCTTTCTTT,CASSSPTGNTEAFF
TRBV27,NA,TRBJ2-1,TRBD2,TGTGCCAGCAGTTTTTTCGGGACTAGCAATGAGCAGTTCTTC,CASSFFGTSNEQFF
TRBV5-4,NA,TRBJ2-7,NA,TGTGCCAGCAGCGACCCAGGGGTCGAGCAGTACTTC,CASSDPGVEQYF
TRBV5-6,NA,TRBJ2-7,TRBD1,TGTGCCAGCAGCTTAAACAGGGGAGCGCAGTACTTC,CASSLNRGAQYF
TRBV7-7,NA,TRBJ2-7,TRBD1,TGTGCCAGCAGCTTAAACCCAACAGGGGGCCACGAGCAGTACTTC,CASSLNPTGGHEQYF
TRBV12-5,NA,TRBJ2-5,NA,TGTGCTAGTGGTTTGACGAAAATGGGACGAGGGGGGACCCAGTACTTC,CASGLTKMGRGGTQYF
TRBV19,NA,TRBJ1-5,NA,TGTGCCAGTAGTATAGTTGAGACGGGTCAGCCCCAGCATTTT,CASSIVETGQPQHF
TRBV3-1/TRBV3-2,NA,TRBJ1-1,NA,TGTGCCAGCAGCCAAGACTACGGGGGGGAAGCTTTCTTT,CASSQDYGGEAFF
TRBV7-9,NA,TRBJ1-5,NA,TGTGCCAGCAGCCAGAATAGCAATCAGCCCCAGCATTTT,CASSQNSNQPQHF
TRBV3-1/TRBV3-2,NA,TRBJ2-3,TRBD2,TGTGCCAGCAGCCAAGGTTCGGGGGGTGGGGCAGATACGCAGTATTTT,CASSQGSGGGADTQYF
TRBV11-2,NA,TRBJ2-5,NA,TGTGCCAGCAGCTTAGGGGCCAGAGAGACCCAGTACTTC,CASSLGARETQYF
TRBV5-1,NA,TRBJ1-1,NA,TGCGCCAGCAGCTTGGGCAGGCCGAACACTGAAGCTTTCTTT,CASSLGRPNTEAFF
TRBV5-1,NA,TRBJ2-5,NA,TGCGCCAGCAGCTTGGAACAGCTAGAGACCCAGTACTTC,CASSLEQLETQYF
TRBV5-1,NA,TRBJ2-6,TRBD1,TGCGCCAGCAGCCCGCCCGGTTCTGGGCCAGGGGGATCTGGGGCCAACGTCCTGACTTTC,CASSPPGSGPGGSGANVLTF
TRBV5-6,NA,TRBJ2-5,NA,TGTGCCAGCAGGCTCAGGGGAACCCAAGAGACCCAGTACTTC,CASRLRGTQETQYF